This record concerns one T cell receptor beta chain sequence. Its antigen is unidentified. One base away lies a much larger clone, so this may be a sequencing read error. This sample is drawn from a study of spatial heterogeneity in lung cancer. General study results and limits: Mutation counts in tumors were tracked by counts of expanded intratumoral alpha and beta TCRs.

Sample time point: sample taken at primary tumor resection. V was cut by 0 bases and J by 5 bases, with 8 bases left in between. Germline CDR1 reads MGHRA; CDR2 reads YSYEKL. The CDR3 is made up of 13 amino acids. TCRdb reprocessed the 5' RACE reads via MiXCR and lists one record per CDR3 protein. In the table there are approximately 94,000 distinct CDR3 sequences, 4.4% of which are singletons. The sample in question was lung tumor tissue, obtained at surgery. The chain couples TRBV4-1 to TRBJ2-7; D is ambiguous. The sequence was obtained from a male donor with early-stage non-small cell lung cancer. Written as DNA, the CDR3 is TGCGCCAGCAGCCAAGAGAATAGTCACGAGCAGTACTTC. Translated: CASSQENSHEQYF.